Sequencing of this T cell receptor beta chain was carried out in a study of T cells in Graves' hyperthyroidism and ophthalmopathy. Findings of the study overall: Stable hyperthyroidism was separated from ophthalmopathy by a model based on 13 V-J features.

CDR1 is KGHSH and CDR2 is LQKENI in the germline V gene. CDR3 length: 16 amino acids. Germline trimming cut 6 bases from V and 5 bases from J; bases unmatched to any gene: 14. This clonotype has just one count. What it binds is not known. Regions amplified from RNA transcripts were the TCR beta CDR3 regions. Primed by the HTBI set, a first-round RT-PCR was run on the TCR CDR3. One entry per CDR3 protein, called by TCRdb with MiXCR from the multiplex PCR reads. This table has about 710,000 distinct CDR3 sequences, around 17% appearing once. This clonotype was sampled from a man aged 18 to 30 with Graves' hyperthyroidism. The chain is built from TRBV18 and TRBJ2-3; 7 bases match TRBD2. The sequencing sample was made of blood. CDR3 amino acids: CASSRSSGIAGDTQYF. In DNA form, the CDR3 reads TGTGCCAGCTCTCGGAGTAGCGGAATAGCGGGAGATACGCAGTATTTT.